This T cell receptor beta chain was sequenced for a study of T-cell memory formation after mild COVID-19. Overall study: Most TCR clusters belonged to a single donor. Whole-study results and caveats: Cross-reactive memory apparently joined, as some responding clones appeared in pre-infection memory.

From the 5' RACE reads, TCRdb called clonotypes with MiXCR, one entry per CDR3 protein. In the table there are 350,000 to 450,000 distinct CDR3 sequences, 28% of which are singletons. A note on this clonotype: The antigen is not known.

This TCR was sampled from an adult woman who had mild COVID-19 (a few samples of this study predate the infection). Cell type and time point are not known. Specimen: PBMCs or a T cell subset sorted from them (not recorded which).

CDR3 nucleotides: TGCGCCAGCAGTGAGTCGACGTCGAGCACAGATACGCAGTATTTT. Encoded protein: CASSESTSSTDTQYF. The chain has TRBV10-2 and TRBJ2-3; D remains ambiguous. The CDR3 sequence is 15 residues long. From germline, CDR1 is WSHSY and CDR2 SAAADI. V was cut by 0 bases and J by 0 bases, with 7 bases left in between.